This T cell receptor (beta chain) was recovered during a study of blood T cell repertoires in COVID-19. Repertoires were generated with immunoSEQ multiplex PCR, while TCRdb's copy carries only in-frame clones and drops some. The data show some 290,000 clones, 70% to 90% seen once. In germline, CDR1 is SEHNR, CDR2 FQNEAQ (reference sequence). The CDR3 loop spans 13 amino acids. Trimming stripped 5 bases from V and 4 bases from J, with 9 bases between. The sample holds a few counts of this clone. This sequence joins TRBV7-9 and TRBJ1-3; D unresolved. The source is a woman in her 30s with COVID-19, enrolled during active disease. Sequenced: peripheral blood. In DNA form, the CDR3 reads TGTGCCAGCAGCCCCCGCGGGGGAAACACCATATATTTT. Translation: CASSPRGGNTIYF.